This section outlines one T cell receptor (beta chain) sequence together with its context. Its antigen has not been determined. Nothing much larger sits one base from this clone, and base qualities are not available. These data belong to a study of shared clonotypes between healthy human individuals (dated by TCRdb to about 2020). Study-level background: Three men and two women, aged 18 to 49 years, made up the cohort. Per donor, three plates each were used for CD4 naive and CD4 memory, two for CD8 naive, and one for CD8 memory. Blood TCR repertoires of four to six healthy adults were deeply sequenced to estimate repertoire size and the extent of clonotype sharing between individuals. Different laboratories and diverse techniques were used to prepare libraries and sequence TCR repertoires, to increase sequencing depth and limit assay-specific biases. Leukapheresis yielded between about 0.94 and 9.5 billion PBMCs per donor.

Healthy HIV-negative adults with no recently reported acute infections or vaccinations were included as donors. All donors were Caucasian adults living in Nashville, Tennessee, USA. Magnetic negative selection was used to enrich CD4+ T cells, after which naive cells were positively selected on CD45RA and the negative fraction became the memory subset. Blood was obtained by leukapheresis, after which PBMCs were separated by Ficoll-Histopaque density gradient centrifugation and cryopreserved in liquid nitrogen vapor phase. Purity and quantity of every magnetically sorted T cell population were checked by analytical flow cytometry. Genomic DNA was isolated from each sorted fraction and quantified by UV absorbance on a Nanodrop 2000c. The study at large found these results: Compared with non-shared clonotypes, clonotypes shared by all four sorted-subset donors had higher generation probabilities. Incomplete sequencing was indicated by rarefaction of sorted-subset datasets, despite the large sequencing depth. The genetic and exposure-history diversity represented was limited by the small number of donors. When four donors were compared, the shared fraction of clonotypes was around 5% for naive CD4, roughly 3.3% for naive CD8, 2% to 2.5% for memory CD4, and around 0.37% for memory CD8. Naive subsets generally had larger estimated clonotype richness than memory subsets. Only blood was sampled, and tissue TCR repertoires likely differ from those in blood. Pairwise subsampling indicated that sequencing depth was expected to affect the degree of clonotype sharing among donors.

Reading the germline V gene gives CDR1 MDHEN and CDR2 SYDVKM. Trimming removed 6 bases from V and 3 bases from J; the gene matches leave 9 bases unexplained. The CDR3 runs 16 amino acids, cysteine and phenylalanine included. Only the CDR3 DNA stays, 48 bases, in frame from base 1. Using the deep immunoSEQ assay, multiplex PCR amplified TCR CDR3 regions from genomic DNA. Genomic DNA extracted from each cell subset was distributed evenly over all wells of several immunoSEQ 96-well plates, and each plate served as one replicate. Each replicate PCR for sorted subsets received about 180 ng genomic DNA, equal to 28,000 or so T cell genomes. The purified libraries were quantified using a Qubit 3.0 fluorometer, sized with a Bioanalyzer 2100, and then quantified again using the KAPA Library Quantification kit. Every immunoSEQ 96-well plate was sequenced on a dedicated single-read 150-cycle Illumina NextSeq 550 flow cell. The source study handled its data this way. Because only junctional sequences without quality scores were contained in the immunoSEQ output, filtering matching that applied to full-length reads could not be performed. Sequences were annotated with PyIR, a Python wrapper for IgBLAST v1.9, using IMGT germline references to assign V/J genes and CDR3. Reads with weak V/J assignments (E-value above 1e-6), missing CDR3, stop codons, out-of-frame junctions, or ambiguous translated residues were removed. V3J clonotypes were defined as sequences sharing an identical inferred V gene, J gene, and CDR3 amino acid sequence. Percentage overlap between repertoires was computed as shared unique clonotypes divided by the size of the smaller repertoire. Three approaches were used to assess repertoire richness: RTK rarefaction, the Chao1 estimator, and Recon v2.1 estimates of unobserved clonotypes. Generation probabilities were computed with OLGA for all TCRbeta clonotypes obtained by the gDNA method from a few donors. The immuneACCESS repertoire file appears here via TCRdb, limited to in-frame rearrangements. These files lack a portion of the clones; in checked studies, under half of the deficit traces to unresolved V genes, and the cause of the others is not known. The V and J calls and the clone size are those of that table, but D and trimming were determined from the DNA. Counted in this sample were 2,500,000 or so clones; around 90% of them appeared once. The biggest ten clones account for 0.13% to 0.15% of the sample.

The sample taken for sequencing was naive CD4+ T cells sorted from blood. The cell subset or site label here, explained by the study, means: CD45RA+ positively selected. The clonotype was recovered from a man younger than 35 in good health. This chain joins TRBV28 to TRBJ1-5, and TRBD1 aligns with 9 junction nucleotides. The CDR3 region has the sequence CASRTGTGLFNQPQHF. The DNA is as follows: TGTGCCAGCAGGACCGGGACAGGGCTATTCAATCAGCCCCAGCATTTT.